The 22 T cell receptor beta chains in this list originate from one sample, sequenced in a study of beta chain features in type 1 diabetes. Whole-study findings and limits: Shortening that was moderate but significant affected the TCRB CDR3s of Type 1 diabetes patients in all four CD4+ subsets.

Reverse transcribing all isolated RNA meant expressed TCRB transcripts were sequenced. This table comes from immunoSEQ multiplex PCR, and its TCRdb copy is limited to in-frame clones, with some not included. The sample lists 500,000 to 650,000 clones, roughly 12% occurring once. Their specific antigens are unknown. Input material: naive CD4+ T cells from blood. The receptors come from a man aged 30-40 years with type 1 diabetes.

CDR3 residues: CASREQSPNEKLFF. Here the CDR3 DNA reads TGTGCCAGCAGAGAACAGAGTCCTAATGAAAAACTGTTTTTT. The V and J genes are TRBV2 and TRBJ1-4, with no clear D. The CDR3 covers 14 residues. V lost 6 bases and J lost 3, with 11 bases in between. Looked up from germline, CDR1 is SNHLY and CDR2 is FYNNEI.

The chain carries TRBV2 and TRBJ1-3; 9 nucleotides line up with TRBD1. Germline lookup yields CDR1 SNHLY and CDR2 FYNNEI. The junction had 5 bases not matched to a gene; V was cut back by 0 bases and J by 5 bases. The CDR3 is 16 amino acids. The CDR3 sequence: CASSEARQGDRNTIYF. The CDR3 DNA reads TGTGCCAGCAGTGAAGCCCGACAGGGGGACAGAAACACCATATATTTT.

The chain links TRBV7-9 to TRBJ2-7; 9 nucleotides match TRBD1. The V gene end was trimmed by 4 bases and the J gene end by 3 bases; junction bases not matched to a gene: 7. This CDR3 comprises 15 residues. Germline V gene data show CDR1 as SEHNR and CDR2 as FQNEAQ (reference sequence). The CDR3 DNA reads TGTGCCAGCAGCTCACCGGGACAGGGTTTCTACGAGCAGTACTTC. Translation: CASSSPGQGFYEQYF. The full variable domain, completed using reference TRBV7-9 and TRBJ2-7, is DTGVSQNPRHKITKRGQNVTFRCDPISEHNRLYWYRQTLGQGPEFLTYFQNEAQLEKSRLLSDRFSAERPKGSFSTLEIQRTEQGDSAMYLCASSSPGQGFYEQYFGPGTRLTVT.

Only a few counts were recorded for this clone. The V and J genes are TRBV29-1 and TRBJ2-2; 8 bases match TRBD1. CDR3 length equals 16 residues. From germline, CDR1 is SQVTM and CDR2 ANQGSEA. V gave up 4 bases and J gave up 5 bases; unmatched junction bases: 12. CDR3 amino acids: CSVALGRQGKTGELFF. The CDR3 DNA is TGCAGCGTTGCCCTCGGGCGACAGGGGAAGACCGGGGAGCTGTTTTTT.

This clone was counted between two and nine times. The genes are TRBV6-6 and TRBJ2-1; D gene unclear. V was trimmed by 4 bases and J by 9 bases, leaving 16 bases between them. Per the germline V gene, CDR1 is MNHNY and CDR2 is SVGAGI (reference sequence). The CDR3 spans 14 residues. CDR3 protein: CASSSPSRKAEQFF. DNA for the CDR3: TGTGCCAGCAGTTCGCCGAGTAGAAAGGCTGAGCAGTTCTTC.

V gene TRBV29-1 combines with J gene TRBJ2-5; tentatively, D is TRBD1 (5 bases). Looked up from germline, CDR1 is SQVTM and CDR2 is ANQGSEA. Deletions cut 0 bases from V and 3 bases from J, with 14 bases between. This CDR3 is 15 amino acids long. Here the CDR3 DNA reads TGCAGCGTTGAAGATCCTAGGACACCAGAAGAGACCCAGTACTTC. Translation gives CSVEDPRTPEETQYF.

The chain has TRBV6-5 and TRBJ1-2, with TRBD1 identical over 11 bases. This CDR3 is 14 amino acids long. Germline loops: CDR1 MNHEY, CDR2 SVGAGI. V was clipped by 6 bases and J by 2 bases; unmatched bases: 2. CDR3: CASSWTGGNYGYTF. The CDR3 DNA sequence: TGTGCCAGCAGCTGGACAGGGGGCAACTATGGCTACACCTTC.

The chain has TRBV28 and TRBJ2-6; D is perhaps TRBD1 (5 bases). The CDR3 length is 16 residues. Trimming removed 2 bases from V and 3 bases from J, with 11 bases in between. Germline-derived CDR1 and CDR2 are MDHEN and SYDVKM. The CDR3 here is CASSLPGNIGANVLTF. The CDR3, as DNA: TGTGCCAGCAGTTTACCAGGGAATATTGGGGCCAACGTCCTGACTTTC.

This clone was recorded a few times. This rearrangement joins TRBV30 to TRBJ2-7; TRBD1 aligns across 12 bases. Germline-derived CDR1 and CDR2 are GTSNPN and SVGIG (reference sequence). The length of the CDR3 is 15 residues. After removal of 4 bases from V and 3 bases from J, the junction contained 7 bases not matched to a gene. CDR3 in DNA: TGTGCCTGGACCGTGGGGACAGGGGGCTTCTACGAGCAGTACTTC. It specifies CAWTVGTGGFYEQYF.

The genes are TRBV28 and TRBJ2-7, with TRBD1 identical over 8 bases. Germline CDR1 MDHEN, CDR2 SYDVKM. J was trimmed by 2 bases and V by 5 bases; bases with no gene match: 2. This CDR3 is built from 13 residues. CDR3 region: CASSRTGPYEQYF. The CDR3 DNA reads as TGTGCCAGCAGTCGGACAGGGCCCTACGAGCAGTACTTC.

This clone has just a few counts. V is TRBV28 and J is TRBJ1-6; D is unresolved. Germline-derived CDR1 and CDR2 are MDHEN and SYDVKM. The CDR3 has 17 residues. The ends were cut back, 3 bases at V and 4 bases at J, with 16 bases in the middle. In DNA form, the CDR3 reads TGTGCCAGCAGTTTGGGGTCGCGAGGGCCATATAATTCACCCCTCCACTTT. Translating gives CASSLGSRGPYNSPLHF.

This rearrangement joins TRBV4-3 to TRBJ1-2; D is perhaps TRBD1 (5 bases). Per the germline V gene, CDR1 is LGHNA and CDR2 is YSLEER. The germline V and J ends were trimmed by 1 base and 8 bases, with 20 bases remaining between them. The CDR3 is made up of 16 amino acids. CDR3 amino acids: CASSQGGLHGGGGYTF. The CDR3 coding sequence is TGCGCCAGCAGCCAAGGGGGCCTCCATGGTGGGGGAGGCTACACCTTC.

The gene calls are TRBV7-2 and TRBJ1-2; 7 bases match TRBD1. This CDR3 is built from 15 residues. The germline V gene has CDR1 SGHTA and CDR2 FQGNSA. Unmatched junction bases numbered 11, after V lost 5 bases and J lost 5 bases. The CDR3 bases are TGTGCCAGCAGCCGACAGGGTGAAGAAGGATATGGCTACACCTTC. Its translation is CASSRQGEEGYGYTF. The full variable domain, rest sourced from reference TRBV7-2 and TRBJ1-2, is GAGVSQSPSNKVTEKGKDVELRCDPISGHTALYWYRQSLGQGLEFLIYFQGNSAPDKSGLPSDRFSAERTGGSVSTLTIQRTQQEDSAVYLCASSRQGEEGYGYTFGSGTRLTVV.

This rearrangement joins TRBV6-5 to TRBJ1-1; 8 nucleotides agree with TRBD1. The germline gives CDR1 MNHEY, CDR2 SVGAGI. The CDR3 spans 15 residues. Trimming at V came to 2 bases and at J to 5 bases, leaving 7 bases not matched to a gene. The CDR3 reads CASSYHGQGGTEAFF. CDR3 bases: TGTGCCAGCAGTTACCATGGACAGGGCGGGACTGAAGCTTTCTTT.

This clone occurred a few times. The V gene is TRBV21-1, the J gene TRBJ2-1; the DNA was not used to check the table's D call, TRBD1. TRBV21-1 corresponds to a pseudogene. The CDR3 length is 14 residues. In nucleotides, the CDR3 is TGTGCCAGCAGCTCCCGCGTAGGGGGCCATGAGCAGTTCTTC. Its protein is CASSSRVGGHEQFF.

This clone occurred a few times. This chain uses TRBV5-1 with TRBJ2-7, with D hard to call. Germline V CDR1 and CDR2: SGHRS, YFSETQ. V was pared by 1 base and J by 6 bases, with 20 bases between. This CDR3 is 16 amino acids long. CDR3 DNA sequence: TGCGCCAGCAGCTTGCAGGCGGATGCTAAACGTGGCGAGCAGTACTTC. Its translation: CASSLQADAKRGEQYF.

The table lists this clone with a few counts. The chain is built from TRBV6-1 and TRBJ1-3; D not resolved. Germline loops: CDR1 MNHNS, CDR2 SASEGT. V was shortened by 6 bases and J by 0 bases, with 6 bases between the two germline ends. This CDR3 contains 13 residues. CDR3 protein: CASSPSSGNTIYF. DNA for the CDR3: TGTGCCAGCAGCCCCAGCTCTGGAAACACCATATATTTT.

This clone came up a few times. The V call is TRBV15, the J call TRBJ1-3, with D possibly TRBD1 on 6 matching bases. CDR1 LNHNV and CDR2 YYDKDF come from the germline V gene (reference sequence). The CDR3 totals 14 residues. Between the trimmed V and J ends, which lost 7 bases and 4 bases, there was a span of 14 bases. This CDR3 reads CATKQGNSGNTIYF. In nucleotides, the CDR3 is TGTGCCACCAAGCAGGGGAATAGCGGAAACACCATATATTTT.

This clone was observed at least ten times. V is TRBV10-3 and J is TRBJ2-1; maybe TRBD1 (6 bases). The V and J ends lost 11 bases and 4 bases respectively, with 12 bases between them. CDR1 ENHRY and CDR2 SYGVKD come from the germline V gene. CDR3 length: 12 amino acids. CDR3: CAARTEYNEQFF. Written as DNA, the CDR3 is TGTGCCGCGCGGACAGAATACAATGAGCAGTTCTTC.

The rearrangement links TRBV5-4 to TRBJ2-3, with 8 bases lining up with TRBD2. J gave up 1 base and V 3 bases, and 4 bases lay outside the gene matches. The germline V gene has CDR1 SGHNT and CDR2 YYREEE (reference sequence). The CDR3 is made up of 15 amino acids. The CDR3 reads CASSWMTSGTDTQYF. The CDR3 DNA is TGTGCCAGCAGCTGGATGACTAGCGGCACAGATACGCAGTATTTT.

A few counts support this clone. The V call is TRBV5-1, the J call TRBJ2-3; D unclear. Trimming cost V 3 bases and J 4 bases, with 6 bases left between them. The CDR3 is 12 amino acids. CDR1 is SGHRS and CDR2 is YFSETQ in the germline V gene. CDR3 residues: CASSSRADTQYF. DNA of the CDR3: TGCGCCAGCAGCTCGCGCGCAGATACGCAGTATTTT.

This clone was counted only a few times. The V and J genes are TRBV5-6 and TRBJ1-2; D is unresolved. The CDR3 consists of 14 residues. V was cut by 7 bases and J by 1 base, with 14 bases left in between. Germline loops: CDR1 SGHDT, CDR2 YYEEEE. DNA of the CDR3: TGTGCCAGCGTCGGGAACCGACTTAACTATGGCTACACCTTC. Amino acids: CASVGNRLNYGYTF. The full variable domain, rest sourced from reference TRBV5-6 and TRBJ1-2, is DAGVTQSPTHLIKTRGQQVTLRCSPKSGHDTVSWYQQALGQGPQFIFQYYEEEERQRGNFPDRFSGHQFPNYSSELNVNALLLGDSALYLCASVGNRLNYGYTFGSGTRLTVV.